This TCR beta chain was identified in a study of OX40 agonist ivuxolimab in advanced cancers. For the study at large: The mean age was approximately 60 years, ranging from about 20 to 90, with more than 70% of participants male.

The CDR3 is 15 residues long. Trimming pared 3 bases from V and 2 bases from J, leaving 11 bases between. Germline V lookup: CDR1 WNHNN, CDR2 SYGVQD (reference sequence). Produced via immunoSEQ multiplex PCR; TCRdb's table is partial and in-frame only. The repertoire holds 14,000 or so clones, with approximately 87% as singletons. The gene calls are TRBV10-1 and TRBJ2-1, with unresolved D. Sequencing was performed on CD4+ or CD8+ T cells sorted from blood, taken in a trial of the OX40 agonist ivuxolimab. The clonotype comes from an adult with an advanced solid tumor such as melanoma, head and neck, liver or kidney cancer. The CDR3 DNA follows: TGCGCCAGCAGTGATACAGAAGGGCCCTACAATGAGCAGTTCTTC. This translates into CASSDTEGPYNEQFF.